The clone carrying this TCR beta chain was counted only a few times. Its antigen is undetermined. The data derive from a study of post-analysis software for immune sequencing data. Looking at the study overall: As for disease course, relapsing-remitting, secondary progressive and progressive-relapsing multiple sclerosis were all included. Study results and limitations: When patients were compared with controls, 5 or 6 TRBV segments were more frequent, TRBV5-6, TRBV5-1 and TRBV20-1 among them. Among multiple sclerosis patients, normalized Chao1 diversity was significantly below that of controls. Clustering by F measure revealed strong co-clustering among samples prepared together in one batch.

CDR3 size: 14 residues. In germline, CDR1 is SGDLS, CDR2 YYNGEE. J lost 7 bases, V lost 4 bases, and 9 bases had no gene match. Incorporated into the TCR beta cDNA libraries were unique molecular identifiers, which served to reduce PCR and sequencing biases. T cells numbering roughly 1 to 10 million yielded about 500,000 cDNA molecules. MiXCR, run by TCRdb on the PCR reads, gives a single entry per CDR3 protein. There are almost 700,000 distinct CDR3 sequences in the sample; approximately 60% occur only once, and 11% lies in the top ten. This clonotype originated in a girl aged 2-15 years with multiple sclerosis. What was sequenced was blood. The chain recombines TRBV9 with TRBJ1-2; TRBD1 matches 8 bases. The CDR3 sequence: CASSPTGQGGGYTF. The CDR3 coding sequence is TGTGCCAGCAGCCCCACAGGACAGGGCGGTGGCTACACCTTC.